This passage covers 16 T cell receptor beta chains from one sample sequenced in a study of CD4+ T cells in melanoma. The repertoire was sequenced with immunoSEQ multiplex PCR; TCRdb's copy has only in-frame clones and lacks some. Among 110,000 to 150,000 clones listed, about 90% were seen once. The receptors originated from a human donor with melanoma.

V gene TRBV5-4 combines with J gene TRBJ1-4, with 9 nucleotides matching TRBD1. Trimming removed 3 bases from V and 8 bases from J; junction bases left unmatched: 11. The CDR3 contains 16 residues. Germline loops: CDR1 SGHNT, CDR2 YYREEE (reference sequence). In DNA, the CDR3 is TGTGCCAGCAGCTCCCTCTCGGACAGGGGAGTCGAAAAACTGTTTTTT. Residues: CASSSLSDRGVEKLFF.

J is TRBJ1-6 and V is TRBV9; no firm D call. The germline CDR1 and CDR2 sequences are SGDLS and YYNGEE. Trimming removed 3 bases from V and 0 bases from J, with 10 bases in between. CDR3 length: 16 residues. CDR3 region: CASSARSSSYNSPLHF. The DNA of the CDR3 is TGTGCCAGCAGCGCCCGATCCTCCTCCTATAATTCACCCCTCCACTTT.

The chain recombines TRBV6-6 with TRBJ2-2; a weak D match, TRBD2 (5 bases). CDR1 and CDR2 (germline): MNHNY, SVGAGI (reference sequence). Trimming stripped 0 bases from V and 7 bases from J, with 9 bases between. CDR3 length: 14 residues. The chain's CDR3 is CASSYSAGGGELFF. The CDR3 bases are TGTGCCAGCAGTTACTCCGCGGGTGGCGGGGAGCTGTTTTTT.

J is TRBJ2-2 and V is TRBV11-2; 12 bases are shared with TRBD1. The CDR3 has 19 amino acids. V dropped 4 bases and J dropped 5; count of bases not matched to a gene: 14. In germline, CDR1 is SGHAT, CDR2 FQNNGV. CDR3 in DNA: TGTGCCAGCAGCTCACCATCACGCCGGGACAGGGGGCGTACCGGGGAGCTGTTTTTT. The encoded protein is CASSSPSRRDRGRTGELFF.

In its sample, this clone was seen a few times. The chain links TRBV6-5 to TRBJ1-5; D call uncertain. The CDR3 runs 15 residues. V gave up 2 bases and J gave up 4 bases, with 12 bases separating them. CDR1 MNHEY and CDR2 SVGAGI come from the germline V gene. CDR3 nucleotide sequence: TGTGCCAGCAGTTACGCTGGCGGAGTAAATCAGCCCCAGCATTTT. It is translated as CASSYAGGVNQPQHF.

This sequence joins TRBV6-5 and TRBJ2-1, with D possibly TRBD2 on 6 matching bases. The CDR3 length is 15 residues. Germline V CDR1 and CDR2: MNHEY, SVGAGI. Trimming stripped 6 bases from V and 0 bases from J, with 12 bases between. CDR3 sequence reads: CASRLAYRSYNEQFF. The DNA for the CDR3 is TGTGCCAGCAGGCTAGCGTATCGCTCCTACAATGAGCAGTTCTTC.

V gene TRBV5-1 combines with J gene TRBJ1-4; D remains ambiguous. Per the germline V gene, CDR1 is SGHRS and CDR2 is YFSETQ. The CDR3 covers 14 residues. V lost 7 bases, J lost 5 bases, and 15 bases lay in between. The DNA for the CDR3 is TGCGCCAGCCGGGGTTCGCCTGAGAATGAAAAACTGTTTTTT. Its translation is CASRGSPENEKLFF.

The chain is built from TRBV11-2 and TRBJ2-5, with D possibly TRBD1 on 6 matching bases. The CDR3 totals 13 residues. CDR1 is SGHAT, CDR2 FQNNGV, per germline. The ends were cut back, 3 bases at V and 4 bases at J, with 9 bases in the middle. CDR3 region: CASSFTGSETQYF. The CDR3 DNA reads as TGTGCCAGCAGCTTTACAGGGTCAGAGACCCAGTACTTC.

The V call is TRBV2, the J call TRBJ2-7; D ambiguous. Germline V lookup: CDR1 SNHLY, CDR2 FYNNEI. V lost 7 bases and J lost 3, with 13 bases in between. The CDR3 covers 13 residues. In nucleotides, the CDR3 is TGTGCCAGCAACCGGCAGACTTACTACGAGCAGTACTTC. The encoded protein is CASNRQTYYEQYF.

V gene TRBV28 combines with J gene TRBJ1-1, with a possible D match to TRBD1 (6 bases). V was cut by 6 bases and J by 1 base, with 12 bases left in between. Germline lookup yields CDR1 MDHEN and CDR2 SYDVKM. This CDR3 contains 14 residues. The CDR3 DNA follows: TGTGCCAGCAGCCCCGGACAGACGAACACTGAAGCTTTCTTT. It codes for CASSPGQTNTEAFF.

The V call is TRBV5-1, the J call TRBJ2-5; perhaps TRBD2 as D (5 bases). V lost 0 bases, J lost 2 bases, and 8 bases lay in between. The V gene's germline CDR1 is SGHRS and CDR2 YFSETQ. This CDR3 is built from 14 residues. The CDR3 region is CASSLAGIQETQYF. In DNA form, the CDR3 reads TGCGCCAGCAGCTTGGCGGGGATACAAGAGACCCAGTACTTC. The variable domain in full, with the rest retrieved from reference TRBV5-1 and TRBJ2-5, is KAGVTQTPRYLIKTRGQQVTLSCSPISGHRSVSWYQQTPGQGLQFLFEYFSETQRNKGNFPGRFSGRQFSNSRSEMNVSTLELGDSALYLCASSLAGIQETQYFGPGTRLLVL.

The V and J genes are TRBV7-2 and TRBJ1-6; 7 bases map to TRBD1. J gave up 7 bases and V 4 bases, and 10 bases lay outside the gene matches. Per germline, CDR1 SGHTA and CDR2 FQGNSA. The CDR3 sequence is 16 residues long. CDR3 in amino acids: CASSSNSGTVNSPLHF. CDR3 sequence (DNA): TGTGCCAGCAGCTCCAATTCCGGGACAGTAAATTCACCCCTCCACTTT.

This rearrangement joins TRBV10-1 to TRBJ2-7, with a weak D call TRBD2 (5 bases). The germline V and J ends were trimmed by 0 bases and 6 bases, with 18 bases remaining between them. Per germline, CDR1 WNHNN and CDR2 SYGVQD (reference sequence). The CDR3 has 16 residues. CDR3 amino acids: CASSESERRPFFEQYF. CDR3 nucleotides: TGCGCCAGCAGTGAGTCGGAACGGAGGCCATTTTTCGAGCAGTACTTC.

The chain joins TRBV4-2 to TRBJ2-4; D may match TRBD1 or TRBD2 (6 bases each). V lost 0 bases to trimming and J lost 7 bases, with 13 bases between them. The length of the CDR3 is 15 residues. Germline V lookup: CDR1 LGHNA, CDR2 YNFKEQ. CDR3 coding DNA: TGTGCCAGCAGCCAAGAGCCGGGGGCCTTGAACATTCAGTACTTC. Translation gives CASSQEPGALNIQYF.

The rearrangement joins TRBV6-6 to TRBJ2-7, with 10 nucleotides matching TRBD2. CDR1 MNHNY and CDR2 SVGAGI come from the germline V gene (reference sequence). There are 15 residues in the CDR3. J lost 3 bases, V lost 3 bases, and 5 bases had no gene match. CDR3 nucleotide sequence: TGTGCCAGCAGTTATAGAGCGGGGGGGGTCTACGAGCAGTACTTC. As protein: CASSYRAGGVYEQYF.

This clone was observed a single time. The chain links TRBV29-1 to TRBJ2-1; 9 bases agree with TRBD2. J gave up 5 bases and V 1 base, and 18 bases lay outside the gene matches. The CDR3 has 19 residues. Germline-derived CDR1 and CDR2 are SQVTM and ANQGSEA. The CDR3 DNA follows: TGCAGCGTTGAAGTAATGTGGAGGGGAGGACTAGCGAGAAACAATGAGCAGTTCTTC. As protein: CSVEVMWRGGLARNNEQFF.